The T cell receptor (beta chain) under discussion was sequenced for a study of blood T cell repertoires in COVID-19. TCRdb keeps only in-frame clones here, not all; method: immunoSEQ multiplex PCR. Altogether about 160,000 clones are present, approximately 84% being singletons, with the ten largest covering about 5%. V was clipped by 8 bases and J by 1 base, with 11 bases between them. The CDR3 is 13 residues long. The cohort comprised adults aged 18 to 89 years residing in 20 to 30 US areas. The receptor's source is a woman between 35 and 50 years old with acute COVID-19. The chain is built from TRBV12-3 or TRBV12-4 and TRBJ1-1, with D tentatively TRBD1 (5 bases). Sequencing used PBMCs or T cells enriched from blood (not recorded which). The CDR3 is CASVRGENTEAFF. CDR3 coding DNA: TGTGCCAGCGTCCGGGGGGAGAACACTGAAGCTTTCTTT.